The clone carrying this TCR beta chain was seen more than once but under ten times. This entry belongs to a study of CD8 T cells in ankylosing spondylitis. Quantitative molecular-barcoded 5'-RACE generated the TCR beta libraries. TCRdb passed the 5' RACE reads through MiXCR, listing each CDR3 protein once. The profile shows approximately 220,000 distinct CDR3 sequences, over 9.5% of them singletons. Germline assignment: CDR1 DFQATT and CDR2 SNEGSKA (reference sequence). The J segment lost 5 bases and the V segment lost 7 bases, leaving 14 bases of the junction unmatched. The CDR3 runs 15 residues. The rearrangement links TRBV20-1 to TRBJ2-5, with TRBD2 identical over 9 bases. The source material was blood, either unsorted or a sorted T cell fraction (not recorded which). This sequence originates from a male donor with ankylosing spondylitis or in good health (not recorded which). This chain's CDR3 is CSVPNSGGGGETQYF. The CDR3 DNA follows: TGCAGTGTTCCGAATAGCGGGGGCGGGGGTGAGACCCAGTACTTC.